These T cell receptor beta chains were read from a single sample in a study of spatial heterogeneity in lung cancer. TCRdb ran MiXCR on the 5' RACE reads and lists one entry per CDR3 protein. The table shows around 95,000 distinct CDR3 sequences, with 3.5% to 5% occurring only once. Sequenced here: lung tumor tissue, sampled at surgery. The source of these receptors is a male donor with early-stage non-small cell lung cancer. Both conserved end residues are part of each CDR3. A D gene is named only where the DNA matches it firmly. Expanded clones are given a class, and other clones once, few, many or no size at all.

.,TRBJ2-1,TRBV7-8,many,TGTGCCAGCCGAAACCCCTACCGACCGACTAGCAATGAGCAGTTCTTC,CASRNPYRPTSNEQFF
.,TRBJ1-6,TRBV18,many,TGTGCCAGCTCACCAATACAGCGCTCCTATAATTCACCCCTCCACTTT,CASSPIQRSYNSPLHF
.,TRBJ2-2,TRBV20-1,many,TGCAGTGCCCGGGGCCCCTCGGACACCGGGGAGCTGTTTTTT,CSARGPSDTGELFF
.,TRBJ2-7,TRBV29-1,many,TGCAGCGTGGCCGAATATGCCTACGAGCAGTACTTC,CSVAEYAYEQYF
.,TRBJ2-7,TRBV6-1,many,TGTGCCAGCAGTGAAGAGGTCGCGGGGCGGACCTACTTC,CASSEEVAGRTYF
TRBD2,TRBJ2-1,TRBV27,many,TGTGCCAGCAGACAGGGACTAGCGTCCGGTGAGCAGTTCTTC,CASRQGLASGEQFF
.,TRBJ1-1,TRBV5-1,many,TGCGCCAGCAGCTTGGAAGAGGGGAGTCCGTTAGCTGAAGCTTTCTTT,CASSLEEGSPLAEAFF
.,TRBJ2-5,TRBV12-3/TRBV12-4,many,TGTGCCAGCAGTTTTGGGTTTGAGACCCAGTACTTC,CASSFGFETQYF
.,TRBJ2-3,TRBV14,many,TGTGCCAGCAGCGATACGGGAGCAGATACGCAGTATTTT,CASSDTGADTQYF
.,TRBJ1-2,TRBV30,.,TGTGCCTGGAGGCAGGGCGGATATCTTTATGGCTACACCTTC,CAWRQGGYLYGYTF
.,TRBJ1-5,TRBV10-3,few,TGTGCCATCAGTGAGTCGGGGGCAGGGAGCAATCAGCCCCAGCATTTT,CAISESGAGSNQPQHF
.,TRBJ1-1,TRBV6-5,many,TGTGCCAGCAGTTACGGAGCAGGGGCCACTGAAGCTTTCTTT,CASSYGAGATEAFF
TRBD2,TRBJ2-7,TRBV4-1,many,TGCGCCAGCAGCCAAGATCCTCCCTCTAGCGGGAGTCACGAGCAGTACTTC,CASSQDPPSSGSHEQYF
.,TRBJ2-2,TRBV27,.,TGTGCCAGCAGTTTATCGTATCAGGAAGGCGGGGAGCTGTTTTTT,CASSLSYQEGGELFF
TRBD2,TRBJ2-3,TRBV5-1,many,TGCGCCAGCAGCAAAGTTACTAGCGCCACTAGCACAGATACGCAGTATTTT,CASSKVTSATSTDTQYF
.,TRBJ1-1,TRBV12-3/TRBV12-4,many,TGTGCCAGCAGTCTTAAGTCGGTCACTGAAGCTTTCTTT,CASSLKSVTEAFF
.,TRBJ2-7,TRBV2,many,TGTGCCACCCGACAGGAGACCTACGAGCAGTACTTC,CATRQETYEQYF
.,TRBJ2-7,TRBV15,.,TGTGCCACCAGCAGAAGGTATCGTGTGGGGGACGAGCAGTACTTC,CATSRRYRVGDEQYF
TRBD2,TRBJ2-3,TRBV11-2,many,TGTGCCAGCAGCTTCCCTAGCGGGAGCACAGATACGCAGTATTTT,CASSFPSGSTDTQYF
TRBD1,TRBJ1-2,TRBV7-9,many,TGTGCCAGCAGCCGCGAGACAGGGCAGTGGTATGGCTACACCTTC,CASSRETGQWYGYTF
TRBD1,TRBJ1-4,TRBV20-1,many,TGCAGTGCAGATGGACAGGGGTTGGGGAATGAAAAACTGTTTTTT,CSADGQGLGNEKLFF
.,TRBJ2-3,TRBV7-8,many,TGTGCCAGCAGTTGGGGATCAGATACGCAGTATTTT,CASSWGSDTQYF
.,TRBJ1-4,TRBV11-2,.,TGTGCCAGCAGCTTAGATCCGGTGGGGTATAATGAAAAACTGTTTTTT,CASSLDPVGYNEKLFF
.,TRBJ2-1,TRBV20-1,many,TGCAGTGCTAGGCCGGGACCTAAGGGCAATGAGCAGTTCTTC,CSARPGPKGNEQFF
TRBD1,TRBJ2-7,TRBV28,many,TGTGCCAGCAGTTTTCAGAGACAGGGGGTAATAAGCTCCTACGAGCAGTACTTC,CASSFQRQGVISSYEQYF
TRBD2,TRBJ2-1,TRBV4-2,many,TGTGCCAGCAGCCAGGCTAGCGGGTTGAGCCTCTCCTACAATGAGCAGTTCTTC,CASSQASGLSLSYNEQFF
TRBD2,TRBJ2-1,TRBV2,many,TGTGCCAGCAGGCGGACTAGCAGTGGGCATGAGCAGTTCTTC,CASRRTSSGHEQFF
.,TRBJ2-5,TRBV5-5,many,TGTGCCAGCAGCTTACGGACTTTTCAAGAGACCCAGTACTTC,CASSLRTFQETQYF
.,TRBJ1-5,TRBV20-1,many,TGCAGTGCTGGGGCGGGAACCAATCAGCCCCAGCATTTT,CSAGAGTNQPQHF
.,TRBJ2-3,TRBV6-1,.,TGTGCCAGCAGTGAGGCCCCCTCAGATACGCAGTATTTT,CASSEAPSDTQYF
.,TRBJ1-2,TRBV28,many,TGTGCCAGCAGTTTTCATCGGTATGGCTACACCTTC,CASSFHRYGYTF
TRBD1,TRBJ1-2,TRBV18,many,TGTGCCAGCTCACCATCCGGGACAGGGGCTGGCTACACCTTC,CASSPSGTGAGYTF
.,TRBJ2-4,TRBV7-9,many,TGTGCCAGCAGCTCTCCCGACATATACATTCAGTACTTC,CASSSPDIYIQYF
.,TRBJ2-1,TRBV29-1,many,TGCAGCGCCGGGACCCTAAGGTACAATGAGCAGTTCTTC,CSAGTLRYNEQFF
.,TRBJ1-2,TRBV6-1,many,TGTGCCAGCAGTGAAGTAGGAGGGAACTATGGCTACACCTTC,CASSEVGGNYGYTF
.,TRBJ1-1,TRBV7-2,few,TGTGCCAGCAGCTTAAGCGTGGGTCAAGAAGCTTTCTTT,CASSLSVGQEAFF
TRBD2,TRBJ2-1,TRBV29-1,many,TGCGGAGGAACTAGCGGGGACCGCAATGAGCAGTTCTTC,CGGTSGDRNEQFF
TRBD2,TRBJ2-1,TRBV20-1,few,TGCAGTGCCCTTGGGGGGGGTTTCAATGAGCAGTTCTTC,CSALGGGFNEQFF
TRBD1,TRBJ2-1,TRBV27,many,TGTGCCAGCAGTAAGACAGGGACCGGGCCTTACAATGAGCAGTTCTTC,CASSKTGTGPYNEQFF
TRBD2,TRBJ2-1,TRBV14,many,TGTGCCAGCAGCCATCCGGGAGGGGTCCTCTTAGTTGAGCAGTTCTTC,CASSHPGGVLLVEQFF
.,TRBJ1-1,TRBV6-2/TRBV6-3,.,TGTGCCAGCAGTTATAAAGTGTACACTGAAGCTTTCTTT,CASSYKVYTEAFF
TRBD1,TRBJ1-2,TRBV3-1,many,TGTGCCAGCAGCCAGCCCAAACAGGGGGCTGAGGGCTACACCTTC,CASSQPKQGAEGYTF
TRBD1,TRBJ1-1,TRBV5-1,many,TGCGCCAGCGCCGGACAGGGGGCGTCCACTGAAGCTTTCTTT,CASAGQGASTEAFF
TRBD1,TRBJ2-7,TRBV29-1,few,TGCAGCGCCATCGAGGGGGGACAGGGAATCTACGAGCAGTACTTC,CSAIEGGQGIYEQYF
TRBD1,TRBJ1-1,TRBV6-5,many,TGTGCCAGCAGTTACTCTATTGACAGGGCGGGCACTGAAGCTTTCTTT,CASSYSIDRAGTEAFF
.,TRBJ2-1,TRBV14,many,TGTGCCAGCAGCCAAGAAGGTGGGGCGGAGAAGTTCTTC,CASSQEGGAEKFF
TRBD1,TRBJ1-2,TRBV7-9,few,TGTGCCAGCAGCTCGCAGGGGGCGCATGGCTACACCTTC,CASSSQGAHGYTF
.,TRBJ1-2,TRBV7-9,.,TGTGCCAGCAGCCCTGACTTGGGCAGGAAGATAGTTTTCTACACCTTC,CASSPDLGRKIVFYTF
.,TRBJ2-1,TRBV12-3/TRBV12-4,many,TGTGCCAGCAGCGGCGGGCGGAGCCTTATTTCCTACAATGAGCAGTTCTTC,CASSGGRSLISYNEQFF
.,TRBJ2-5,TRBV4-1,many,TGCGCCAGCAGAAGTCTTGTGGGGATGGAGACCCAGTACTTC,CASRSLVGMETQYF
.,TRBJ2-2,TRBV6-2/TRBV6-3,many,TGTGCCAGCAGTATCGACCGAACTAACACCGGGGAGCTGTTTTTT,CASSIDRTNTGELFF
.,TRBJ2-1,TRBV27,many,TGTGCCAGCAGTTTAATGGGGGTCAATGAGCAGTTCTTC,CASSLMGVNEQFF
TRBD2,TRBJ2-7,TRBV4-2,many,TGTGCCAGCAGCCAAGACCCAGCGGGAGGCTACGAGCAGTACTTC,CASSQDPAGGYEQYF
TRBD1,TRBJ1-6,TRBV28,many,TGTGCCAGCGCAGAACATTGGGACAGATCATATAATTCACCCCTCCACTTT,CASAEHWDRSYNSPLHF
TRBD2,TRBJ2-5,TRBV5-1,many,TGCGCCAGCAGCTGGGATGTGACGGGACTAGCATTGGAGACCCAGTACTTC,CASSWDVTGLALETQYF
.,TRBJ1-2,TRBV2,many,TGTGCCAGCAGTGAAGCGGGCTATGGCTACACCTTC,CASSEAGYGYTF
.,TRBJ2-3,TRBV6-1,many,TGTGCCAGCAGTGTTGTGGCTTTTAACACAGATACGCAGTATTTT,CASSVVAFNTDTQYF